The 9 T cell receptor beta chains reported below all come from one sample, sequenced in a study of blood T cell repertoires in COVID-19. Repertoires were generated with immunoSEQ multiplex PCR, while TCRdb's copy carries only in-frame clones and drops some. In the table there are a few hundred thousand clones, approximately 87% of which are singletons. The sample comprised peripheral blood. The source is a woman aged 45-60 years with active or convalescent COVID-19.

The rearrangement links TRBV19 to TRBJ2-7, with TRBD2 matching 13 bases. The ends lost 5 bases at V and 6 bases at J; junction bases unmatched: 4. The CDR3 is made up of 14 amino acids. Germline assignment: CDR1 LNHDA and CDR2 SQIVND (reference sequence). The CDR3 reads CASSQLAGGAEQYF. In DNA form, the CDR3 reads TGTGCCAGTAGTCAACTAGCGGGAGGGGCCGAGCAGTACTTC.

The rearrangement links TRBV10-3 to TRBJ1-5; 7 nucleotides line up with TRBD1. The CDR3 totals 16 residues. CDR1 is ENHRY, CDR2 SYGVKD, per germline. J lost 0 bases, V lost 6 bases, and 8 bases had no gene match. Here the CDR3 reads CAIRADRANSNQPQHF. In DNA form, the CDR3 reads TGTGCCATCAGAGCTGACAGGGCCAATAGCAATCAGCCCCAGCATTTT.

The CDR3: CASSSRSLLQGQIDGYTF. CDR3 sequence (DNA): TGTGCCAGCAGTTCACGCAGCCTCCTCCAGGGACAAATAGATGGCTACACCTTC. The V and J genes are TRBV28 and TRBJ1-2, with a possible D match to TRBD1 (6 bases). The germline CDR1 and CDR2 sequences are MDHEN and SYDVKM. Between the trimmed V and J ends, which lost 4 bases and 6 bases, there was a span of 27 bases. The CDR3 totals 18 residues.

The count of this clone is one. V and J are TRBV2 and TRBJ1-4; no reliable D call. CDR1 is SNHLY and CDR2 is FYNNEI in the germline V gene. V was shortened by 3 bases and J by 8 bases, with 16 bases between the two germline ends. The length of the CDR3 is 15 residues. CDR3 DNA sequence: TGTGCCAGCAGTGAGGACGGCCGAGGGATCGAAAAACTGTTTTTT. Translated, it gives CASSEDGRGIEKLFF.

The chain carries TRBV18 and TRBJ2-1, with D perhaps TRBD2 (5 bases). V was pared by 6 bases and J by 10 bases, with 25 bases between. Per germline, CDR1 KGHSH and CDR2 LQKENI. The CDR3 has 16 residues. The CDR3 loop is CASSFPRPSPSREQFF. The CDR3, as DNA: TGTGCCAGCTCCTTTCCGAGGCCTAGCCCTTCAAGGGAGCAGTTCTTC.

This clone has only one observation. The J gene is TRBJ2-2, the V gene TRBV5-1; D may be TRBD2 (5 bases). This CDR3 region has 16 residues. Germline V gene data show CDR1 as SGHRS and CDR2 as YFSETQ. Trimming shortened V by 3 bases and J by 3 bases, and 15 bases separated the two germline ends. CDR3 sequence reads: CASSSSFGLDTGELFF. CDR3 DNA: TGCGCCAGCAGCTCTTCCTTTGGACTTGACACCGGGGAGCTGTTTTTT. The full variable domain, completed using reference TRBV5-1 and TRBJ2-2, is KAGVTQTPRYLIKTRGQQVTLSCSPISGHRSVSWYQQTPGQGLQFLFEYFSETQRNKGNFPGRFSGRQFSNSRSEMNVSTLELGDSALYLCASSSSFGLDTGELFFGEGSRLTVL.

The chain uses TRBV2 and TRBJ2-7, with a weak D call TRBD2 (6 bases). The CDR3 is made up of 13 amino acids. Germline V lookup: CDR1 SNHLY, CDR2 FYNNEI. Between the trimmed V and J ends, which lost 5 bases and 4 bases, there was a span of 12 bases. The CDR3, as DNA: TGTGCCAGCAGTCGGGAGTCTATTTACGAGCAGTACTTC. Its protein product is CASSRESIYEQYF.

This chain connects TRBV27 to TRBJ2-2; 12 nucleotides align to TRBD2. The junction had 4 bases not matched to a gene; V was cut back by 6 bases and J by 2 bases. The CDR3 loop spans 16 amino acids. The germline CDR1 and CDR2 sequences are MNHEY and SMNVEV (reference sequence). Here the CDR3 DNA reads TGTGCCAGCAGAACTAGCGGGGGGTCAAACACCGGGGAGCTGTTTTTT. Translating gives CASRTSGGSNTGELFF.

This clone was counted only a few times. This chain links TRBV7-8 with TRBJ1-1; possible D gene TRBD1, 6 bases. This CDR3 has 16 residues. Germline CDR1 is SGHVS and CDR2 is FQNEAQ. The V end was cut by 4 bases, the J end by 0 bases, with 15 bases between. The CDR3 DNA is TGTGCCAGCAGCTCGATTCCGGGACACTTGAACACTGAAGCTTTCTTT. It encodes CASSSIPGHLNTEAFF.